This T cell receptor beta chain was profiled in a study of blood T cell repertoires in COVID-19. In the study overall: The United States, Italy and Spain were the sources of the acute and convalescent COVID-19 samples. From T cells, B-cell-depleted T cells, or PBMCs came the material, which was cDNA or gDNA.

In the original workflow: Quantification of nucleated cells was approximated via reference gene primer amplification. The repertoire was sequenced with immunoSEQ multiplex PCR; TCRdb's copy has only in-frame clones and lacks some. The DNA gave D and trimming, while V, J and clone size come from that table. In the table there are tens of thousands of clones, 65% to 80% of which are singletons. Deletions cut 3 bases from V and 3 bases from J, with 15 bases between. CDR1 and CDR2 from the germline V gene are MDHEN and SYDVKM. This CDR3 is built from 16 residues. The V call is TRBV28, the J call TRBJ2-1; weak D call: TRBD2 (6 bases). Sequences were obtained from peripheral blood. The TCR comes from a man in his fifties or sixties with active or convalescent COVID-19. CDR3 nucleotide sequence: TGTGCCAGCAGTTTTCATCGGGGGAAAATCTACAATGAGCAGTTCTTC. Amino acids: CASSFHRGKIYNEQFF.